This T cell receptor beta chain was identified in a study of blood T cell repertoires in COVID-19. Germline-derived CDR1 and CDR2 are SGHRS and YFSETQ. The CDR3 runs to 15 residues. J gave up 3 bases and V 4 bases, and 8 bases lay outside the gene matches. Only in-frame clones appear in the TCRdb table, and some are missing; sequencing was by immunoSEQ multiplex PCR. The sample holds 200,000 or so clones, roughly 86% seen once. This clone was counted between two and nine times. This chain connects TRBV5-1 to TRBJ2-7; 9 positions agree with TRBD1. The origin of this receptor is a woman in her fifties or sixties with acute or convalescent COVID-19. Sequenced input: peripheral blood. CDR3 region: CASSTGTGSYYEQYF. The CDR3 nucleotides are TGCGCCAGCAGCACCGGGACAGGGAGTTACTACGAGCAGTACTTC.